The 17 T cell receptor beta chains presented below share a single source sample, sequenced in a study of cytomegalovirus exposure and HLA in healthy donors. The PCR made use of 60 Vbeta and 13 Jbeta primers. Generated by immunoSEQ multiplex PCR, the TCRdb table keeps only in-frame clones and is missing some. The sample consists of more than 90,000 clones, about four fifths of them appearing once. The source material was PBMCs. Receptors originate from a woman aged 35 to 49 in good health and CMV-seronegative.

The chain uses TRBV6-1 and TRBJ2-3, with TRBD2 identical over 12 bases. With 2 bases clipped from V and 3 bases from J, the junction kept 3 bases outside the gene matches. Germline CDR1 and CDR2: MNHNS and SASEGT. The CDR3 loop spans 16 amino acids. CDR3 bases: TGTGCCAGCAGTGAACCTAGCGGGGGGGTTACAGATACGCAGTATTTT. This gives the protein CASSEPSGGVTDTQYF.

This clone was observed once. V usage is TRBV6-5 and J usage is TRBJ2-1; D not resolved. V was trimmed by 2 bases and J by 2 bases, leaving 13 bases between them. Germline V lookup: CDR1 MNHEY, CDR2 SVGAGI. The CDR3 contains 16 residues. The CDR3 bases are TGTGCCAGCAGTTACATGTGGCCTCAGACCTACAATGAGCAGTTCTTC. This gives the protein CASSYMWPQTYNEQFF.

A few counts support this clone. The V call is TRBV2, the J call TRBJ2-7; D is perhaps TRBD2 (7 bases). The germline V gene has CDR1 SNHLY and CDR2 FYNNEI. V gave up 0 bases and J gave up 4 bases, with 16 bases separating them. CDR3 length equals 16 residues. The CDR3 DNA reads TGTGCCAGCAGTGAAGCGCTTGGGGGGGCGCCTTACGAGCAGTACTTC. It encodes CASSEALGGAPYEQYF.

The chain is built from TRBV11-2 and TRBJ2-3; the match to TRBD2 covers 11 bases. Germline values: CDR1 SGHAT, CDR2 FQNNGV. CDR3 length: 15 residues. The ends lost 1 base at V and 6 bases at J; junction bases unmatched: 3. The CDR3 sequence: CASSLVLAGEDTQYF. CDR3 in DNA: TGTGCCAGCAGCTTAGTACTAGCGGGAGAGGATACGCAGTATTTT.

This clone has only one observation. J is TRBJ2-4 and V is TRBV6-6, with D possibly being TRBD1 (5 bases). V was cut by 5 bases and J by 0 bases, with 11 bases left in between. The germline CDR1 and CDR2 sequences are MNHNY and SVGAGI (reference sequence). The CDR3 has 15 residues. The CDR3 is CASSTTGLAKNIQYF. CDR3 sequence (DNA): TGTGCCAGCAGTACCACAGGATTAGCCAAAAACATTCAGTACTTC.

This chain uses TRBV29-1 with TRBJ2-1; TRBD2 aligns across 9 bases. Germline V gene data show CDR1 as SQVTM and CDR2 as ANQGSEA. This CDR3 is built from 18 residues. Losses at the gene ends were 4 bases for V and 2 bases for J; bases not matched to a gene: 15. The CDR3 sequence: CSVGGSLAGEKTYNEQFF. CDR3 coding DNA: TGCAGCGTTGGGGGAAGTTTAGCGGGGGAGAAGACCTACAATGAGCAGTTCTTC.

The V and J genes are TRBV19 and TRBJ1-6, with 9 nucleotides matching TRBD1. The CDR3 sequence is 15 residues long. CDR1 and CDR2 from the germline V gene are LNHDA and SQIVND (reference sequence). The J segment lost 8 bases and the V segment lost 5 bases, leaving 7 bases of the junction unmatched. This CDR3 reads CASSVTGTGYSPLHF. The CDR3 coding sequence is TGTGCCAGTAGTGTGACCGGGACAGGGTATTCACCCCTCCACTTT.

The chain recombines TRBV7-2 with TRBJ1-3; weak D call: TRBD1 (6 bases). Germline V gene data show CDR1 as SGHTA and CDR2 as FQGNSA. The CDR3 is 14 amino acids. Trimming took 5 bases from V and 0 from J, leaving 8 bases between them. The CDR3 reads CASSTGSSGNTIYF. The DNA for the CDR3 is TGTGCCAGCAGCACAGGGAGCTCTGGAAACACCATATATTTT.

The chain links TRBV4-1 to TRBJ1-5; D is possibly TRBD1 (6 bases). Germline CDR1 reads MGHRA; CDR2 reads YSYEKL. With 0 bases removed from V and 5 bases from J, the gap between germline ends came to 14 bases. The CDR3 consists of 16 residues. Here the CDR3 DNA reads TGCGCCAGCAGCCAAGATCCGGGACAACCTTATCAGCCCCAGCATTTT. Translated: CASSQDPGQPYQPQHF.

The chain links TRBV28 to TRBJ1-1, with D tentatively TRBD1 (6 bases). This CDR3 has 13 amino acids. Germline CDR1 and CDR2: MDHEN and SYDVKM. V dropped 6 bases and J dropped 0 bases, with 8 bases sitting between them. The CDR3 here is CASRDSLNTEAFF. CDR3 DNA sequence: TGTGCCAGCAGGGACAGCTTGAACACTGAAGCTTTCTTT.

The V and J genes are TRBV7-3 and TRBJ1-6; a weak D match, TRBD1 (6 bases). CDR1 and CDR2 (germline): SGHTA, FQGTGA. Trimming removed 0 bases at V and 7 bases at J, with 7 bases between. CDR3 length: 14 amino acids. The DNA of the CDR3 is TGTGCCAGCAGCTTAACTGGACAGAATTCACCCCTCCACTTT. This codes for CASSLTGQNSPLHF.

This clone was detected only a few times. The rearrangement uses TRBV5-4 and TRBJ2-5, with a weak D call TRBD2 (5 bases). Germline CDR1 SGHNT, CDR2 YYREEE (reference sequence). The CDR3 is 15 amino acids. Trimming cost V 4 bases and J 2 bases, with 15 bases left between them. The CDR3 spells CASSRGGREQETQYF. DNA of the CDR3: TGTGCCAGCAGCCGCGGAGGCAGAGAACAAGAGACCCAGTACTTC.

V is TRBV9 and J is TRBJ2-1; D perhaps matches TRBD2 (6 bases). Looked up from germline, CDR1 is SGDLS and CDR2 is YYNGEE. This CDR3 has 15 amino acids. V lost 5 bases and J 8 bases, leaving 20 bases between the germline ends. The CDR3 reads CASSIAGTRGHEQFF. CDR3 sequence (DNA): TGTGCCAGCAGTATAGCCGGGACTCGGGGCCATGAGCAGTTCTTC.

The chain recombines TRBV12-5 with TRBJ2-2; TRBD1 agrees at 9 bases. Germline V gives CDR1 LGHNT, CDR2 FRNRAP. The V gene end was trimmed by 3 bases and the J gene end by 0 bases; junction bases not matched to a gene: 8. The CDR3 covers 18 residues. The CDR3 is CASGFLLRDRANTGELFF. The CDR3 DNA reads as TGTGCTAGTGGTTTCCTCCTCCGGGACAGGGCGAACACCGGGGAGCTGTTTTTT.

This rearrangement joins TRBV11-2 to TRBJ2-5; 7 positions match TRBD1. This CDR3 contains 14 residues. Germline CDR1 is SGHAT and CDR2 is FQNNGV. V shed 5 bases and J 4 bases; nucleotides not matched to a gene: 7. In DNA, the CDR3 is TGTGCCAGCAGCCTGTGGCCAGGGGGAGAGACCCAGTACTTC. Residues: CASSLWPGGETQYF.

CDR3 residues: CATSLGRGWNEQYF. In nucleotides, the CDR3 is TGTGCCACCAGCCTCGGACGGGGATGGAACGAGCAGTACTTC. The V gene is TRBV15, the J gene TRBJ2-7, with D possibly being TRBD2 (5 bases). Per germline, CDR1 LNHNV and CDR2 YYDKDF (reference sequence). The germline V and J ends were trimmed by 5 bases and 5 bases, with 16 bases remaining between them. There are 14 residues in the CDR3.

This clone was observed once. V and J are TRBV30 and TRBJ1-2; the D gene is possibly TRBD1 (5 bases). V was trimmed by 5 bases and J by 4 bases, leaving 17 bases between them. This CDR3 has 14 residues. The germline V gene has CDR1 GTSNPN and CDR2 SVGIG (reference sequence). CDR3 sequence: CAWSRGDTTYGYTF. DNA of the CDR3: TGTGCCTGGTCACGGGGGGATACCACCTATGGCTACACCTTC.